The next 10 T cell receptor delta chains were all read from a single sample in a study of intestinal T cells in coeliac disease. TCRdb re-called the multiplex PCR reads with CATT. The data show over 100 delta-chain clones, approximately 46% seen once. More than 8 formalin-fixed paraffin-embedded scrolls, each 5 µm thick, supplied each case's genomic DNA. The sample was a duodenal biopsy. The receptors shown here come from a human donor who served as a control with a normal duodenal biopsy, not a healthy volunteer.

This clone showed up just a few times. With the J gene uncalled, the V gene is TRDV2; the table's D gene call, TRDD3, was not cross checked with the DNA. Germline V gene data show CDR1 as GEAIGNYY and CDR2 as EKD. This CDR3 region has 23 residues. The CDR3 DNA follows: TGTGCCTGTGTAGGGGATACGCACAGTGCTACAAAACCTACAGAGACCTGTACAAAAACCCTCTTCTTC. This gives the protein CACVGDTHSATKPTETCTKTLFF.

J is TRDJ3 and V is TRDV1; D is perhaps TRDD3 (6 bases). Germline V gene lookup returns CDR1 TSWWSYY and CDR2 QGS. The CDR3 spans 20 residues. With 2 bases removed from V and 0 bases from J, the gap between germline ends came to 17 bases. The CDR3 is CALGERWGSGCSWDTRQMFF. CDR3 nucleotide sequence: TGTGCTCTTGGGGAAAGGTGGGGATCAGGCTGCTCCTGGGACACCCGACAGATGTTTTTC.

This clone was seen only a few times. A read error likely explains why the TCRdb protein, taken from a much larger clone, differs from this DNA's translation at residue 17; the protein shown is translated from the DNA. The rearrangement joins TRDV1 to TRDJ1, with 12 bases fitting TRDD3. Germline trimming cut 0 bases from V and 4 bases from J; bases unmatched to any gene: 24. This CDR3 has 23 amino acids. Germline V gene sequence: CDR1 TSWWSYY, CDR2 QGS. As DNA, the CDR3 is TGTGCTCTTGGGGAACTTCTGGCACCAAGCGGTCTACTGGGGGATACAGTGGACGATAAACTCATCTTT. It yields the protein CALGELLAPSGLLGDTVDDKLIF.

Remarks on this clone: This likely reflects a read error, since a far larger clone is one base away. The chain couples TRDV1 to TRDJ1; tentative D call: TRDD2 (6 bases). The germline V and J ends were trimmed by 0 bases and 0 bases, with 26 bases remaining between them. This CDR3 region has 21 residues. Germline V gene sequence: CDR1 TSWWSYY, CDR2 QGS. The CDR3 loop is CALGELPPTSGGIWYTDKLIF. For the CDR3, the DNA is TGTGCTCTTGGGGAACTCCCTCCTACTTCGGGGGGTATCTGGTACACCGATAAACTCATCTTT.

The chain couples TRDV2 to TRDJ1; D assignment may be TRDD2 or TRDD3 (5 bases each). Trimming took off 8 bases at V and 5 bases at J, with 17 bases between the two ends. The germline V gene has CDR1 GEAIGNYY and CDR2 EKD. This CDR3 contains 13 residues. CDR3 coding DNA: TGTGCCTTCCTAGGGGGGGGGCTGGATAAACTCATCTTT. Residues: CAFLGGGLDKLIF.

As for this clone: The protein recorded in TCRdb matches a much larger clone and deviates from this DNA's translation at residue 14, suggesting a read error; the protein here is obtained by translating the DNA. The V and J genes are TRDV2 and TRDJ1; D is perhaps TRDD3 (6 bases). V shed 0 bases and J shed 2 bases, with 33 bases lying between them. CDR1 is GEAIGNYY and CDR2 is EKD in the germline V gene. This CDR3 is 22 amino acids long. The CDR3 spells CACDTVIGHTAMGGTVTDKLIF. The DNA of the CDR3 is TGTGCCTGTGACACCGTAATAGGTCATACGGCGATGGGGGGTACAGTGACCGATAAACTCATCTTT.

In regard to this clone: The mismatch at residue 11 between this DNA's translation and the TCRdb protein of a much larger clone likely reflects a read error; the protein shown is translated from the DNA. This chain links TRDV1 with TRDJ1; no reliable D call. Germline V gene data show CDR1 as TSWWSYY and CDR2 as QGS. V was pared by 0 bases and J by 6 bases, with 14 bases between. The CDR3 consists of 15 residues. The CDR3 DNA reads TGTGCTCTTGGGGAACTTCGACGCCTCCGGAATAAACTCATCTTT. Translation: CALGELRRLRNKLIF.

This clone was counted between two and nine times. A far larger clone is only one base removed, so a read error is likely. V and J are TRDV1 and TRDJ1; the D gene is possibly TRDD2 (6 bases). Trimming left V 0 bases short and J 1 base short, with 27 bases between. This CDR3 is 21 amino acids long. Germline V gene lookup returns CDR1 TSWWSYY and CDR2 QGS. In DNA, the CDR3 is TGTGCTCTTGGGGAACTCTCTCCTACTTCGGGGGGTATCTGGTGCACCGATAAACTCATCTTT. It is translated as CALGELSPTSGGIWCTDKLIF.

To note about this clone: This probably arose from a read error, given a far larger clone one base away. The gene calls are TRDV1 and TRDJ1; 12 bases match TRDD3. The CDR3 is 23 residues long. CDR1 is TSWWSYY and CDR2 is QGS in the germline V gene. This chain's CDR3 is CALEELLAPSGLLGDTADDKLIF. For the CDR3, the DNA is TGTGCTCTTGAGGAACTTCTGGCACCAAGCGGTCTACTGGGGGATACAGCGGACGATAAACTCATCTTT.

This clone was picked up one time. The protein TCRdb gives is from a much larger clone and does not agree with this DNA's translation at residue 11, likely a read error; the protein shown here comes from the DNA. The chain recombines TRDV1 with TRDJ1, with 11 bases that match TRDD3. With V trimmed by 4 bases and J by 1 base, 14 bases remained unmatched. This CDR3 contains 19 residues. From germline, CDR1 is TSWWSYY and CDR2 QGS. The CDR3 DNA is TGTGCTCTTGGGGGGAGACTGGGGGATAGGACCCGGTCCACCGATAAACTCATCTTT. This codes for CALGGRLGDRTRSTDKLIF.